These 18 T cell receptor beta chains originate from one sample sequenced in a study of Graves' ophthalmopathy and Graves' hyperthyroidism. RNA served as the template for amplifying TCR beta CDR3 regions. HTBI primers primed a first-round RT-PCR, and a second-round multiplex PCR followed. TCRdb independently ran MiXCR on the multiplex PCR reads; one entry per CDR3 protein. The sample has roughly 400,000 distinct CDR3 sequences, around 17% seen once; the top ten hold 1.6%. The sample was peripheral blood. The source of these receptors is a woman between 18 and 29 years old with Graves' ophthalmopathy.

This clonotype was seen at least ten times. The CDR3 region has the DNA TGTGCCAGCTCACACATAGAAAACCCCTACGAGCAGTACTTC. This sequence encodes CASSHIENPYEQYF. The rearrangement joins TRBV18 to TRBJ2-7; no firm D call. Germline V gene data show CDR1 as KGHSH and CDR2 as LQKENI. The CDR3 is made up of 14 amino acids. V was clipped by 4 bases and J by 2 bases, with 12 bases between them.

The rearrangement uses TRBV6-2 or TRBV6-3 and TRBJ2-7, with a tentative D call TRBD2 (6 bases). Germline V gene data show CDR1 as MNHEY and CDR2 as SVGEGT. Trimming removed 2 bases from V and 6 bases from J, with 14 bases in between. CDR3 size: 14 residues. CDR3 amino acids: CASSYAEGSGEQYF. The CDR3 nucleotides are TGTGCCAGCAGTTACGCGGAGGGCTCGGGCGAGCAGTACTTC.

Many counts were recorded for this clonotype. The chain links TRBV2 to TRBJ1-1; D is unclear. V lost 2 bases and J lost 3, with 4 bases in between. The germline gives CDR1 SNHLY, CDR2 FYNNEI. This CDR3 is 12 amino acids long. CDR3: CASSELDTEAFF. CDR3 nucleotides: TGTGCCAGCAGTGAATTGGACACTGAAGCTTTCTTT. The complete variable domain, with remaining parts taken from reference TRBV2 and TRBJ1-1, reads EPEVTQTPSHQVTQMGQEVILRCVPISNHLYFYWYRQILGQKVEFLVSFYNNEISEKSEIFDDQFSVERPDGSNFTLKIRSTKLEDSAMYFCASSELDTEAFFGQGTRLTVV.

This clonotype was found many times. The CDR3 loop is CASSWGVRSGEYYEQYF. DNA of the CDR3: TGTGCCAGCAGCTGGGGGGTACGGAGCGGGGAATACTACGAGCAGTACTTC. V gene TRBV5-6 combines with J gene TRBJ2-7; 7 nucleotides match TRBD2. Germline lookup yields CDR1 SGHDT and CDR2 YYEEEE. The V gene end was trimmed by 3 bases and the J gene end by 3 bases; junction bases not matched to a gene: 15. The CDR3 sequence is 17 residues long.

In this sample, this clonotype turned up many times. The chain joins TRBV11-3 to TRBJ2-7; 10 nucleotides match TRBD2. V lost 2 bases, J lost 2 bases, and 6 bases stayed unmatched. Germline values: CDR1 SGHNT, CDR2 YENEEA. This CDR3 region has 16 residues. The DNA for the CDR3 is TGTGCCAGCAGCTTACTAGCGGGGGCCAGACCCTACGAGCAGTACTTC. It encodes CASSLLAGARPYEQYF. Looking up the rest from reference TRBV11-3 and TRBJ2-7 gives the full variable domain: EAGVVQSPRYKIIEKKQPVAFWCNPISGHNTLYWYLQNLGQGPELLIRYENEEAVDDSQLPKDRFSAERLKGVDSTLKIQPAELGDSAVYLCASSLLAGARPYEQYFGPGTRLTVT.

This clonotype has ten or more counts. The gene calls are TRBV12-3 or TRBV12-4 and TRBJ1-2; D not resolved. There are 12 residues in the CDR3. V was shortened by 3 bases and J by 8 bases, with 10 bases between the two germline ends. The CDR3 DNA reads TGTGCCAGCAGTTTCCCGGGAGGCGGCTACACCTTC. It encodes CASSFPGGGYTF.

This clonotype was seen ten or more times. The gene calls are TRBV4-1 and TRBJ1-1; 10 positions agree with TRBD1. V trimming: 3 bases; J trimming: 3 bases; junction bases outside the gene matches: 4. The germline gives CDR1 MGHRA, CDR2 YSYEKL. The CDR3 runs 15 residues. The CDR3 region is CASSHRDRGHTEAFF. The DNA of the CDR3 is TGCGCCAGCAGCCACCGGGACAGGGGACACACTGAAGCTTTCTTT.

This clonotype was detected ten times or more. The chain recombines TRBV24-1 with TRBJ1-1; 9 bases are a match to TRBD1. With 4 bases clipped from V and 1 base from J, the junction kept 3 bases outside the gene matches. CDR3 length: 15 amino acids. The V gene's germline CDR1 is KGHDR and CDR2 SFDVKD. The CDR3 loop reads CATSEGDRANTEAFF. The CDR3 DNA reads as TGTGCCACCAGTGAAGGGGACAGGGCGAACACTGAAGCTTTCTTT.

This clonotype was observed a handful of times. The chain couples TRBV6-2 or TRBV6-3 to TRBJ2-5; 8 nucleotides line up with TRBD2. There are 15 residues in the CDR3. V lost 6 bases to trimming and J lost 10 bases; unmatched junction nucleotides: 16. Germline V CDR1 and CDR2: MNHEY, SVGEGT. The CDR3 region has the DNA TGTGCCAGCAGACCAGCCGGGACTAGTCAAGGGGACCAGTACTTC. It encodes CASRPAGTSQGDQYF.

This clonotype was seen many times. The chain couples TRBV6-2 or TRBV6-3 to TRBJ2-2; TRBD2 agrees at 14 bases. The CDR3 is made up of 17 amino acids. Losses at the gene ends were 5 bases for V and 5 bases for J; bases not matched to a gene: 7. CDR1 and CDR2 (germline): MNHEY, SVGEGT. CDR3 region: CASSHTGLAGVTGELFF. Here the CDR3 DNA reads TGTGCCAGCAGTCACACGGGACTAGCGGGAGTAACCGGGGAGCTGTTTTTT.

This clonotype was counted many times. This rearrangement joins TRBV19 to TRBJ1-1, with a tentative D call TRBD1 (6 bases). Trimming shortened V by 8 bases and J by 1 base, and 20 bases separated the two germline ends. Germline V lookup: CDR1 LNHDA, CDR2 SQIVND (reference sequence). The CDR3 totals 16 residues. CDR3 sequence: CASRGPGWTTNTEAFF. CDR3 bases: TGTGCCAGTCGGGGGCCCGGCTGGACAACGAACACTGAAGCTTTCTTT.

This clonotype came up many times. This chain uses TRBV5-1 with TRBJ2-7; tentative D call: TRBD2 (5 bases). The CDR3 spans 12 residues. V gave up 4 bases and J gave up 6 bases, with 11 bases separating them. Germline-derived CDR1 and CDR2 are SGHRS and YFSETQ. In nucleotides, the CDR3 is TGCGCCAGCAGCCTACTAGGACCCGAGCAGTACTTC. Its translation: CASSLLGPEQYF.

Ten or more counts support this clonotype. This rearrangement joins TRBV30 to TRBJ1-1; 7 bases match TRBD1. The CDR3 runs 13 residues. Per germline, CDR1 GTSNPN and CDR2 SVGIG (reference sequence). The ends lost 1 base at V and 6 bases at J; junction bases unmatched: 5. CDR3 coding DNA: TGTGCCTGGAGTGAAGGGGGCTGGGCTGAAGCTTTCTTT. Amino acid sequence: CAWSEGGWAEAFF.

As regards this clonotype: Possible read error: a much larger clone is one base away. The gene calls are TRBV4-3 and TRBJ1-1; 7 nucleotides line up with TRBD1. The CDR3 extends over 16 amino acids. Germline V gives CDR1 LGHNA, CDR2 YSLEER. CDR3 in amino acids: CVSSQSHSGQMTEAFF. Written as DNA, the CDR3 is TGCGTCAGCAGCCAAAGTCACTCGGGACAGATGACTGAAGCTTTCTTT.

This clonotype showed up many times. V and J are TRBV28 and TRBJ1-2; the match to TRBD1 covers 9 bases. The CDR3 spans 18 residues. CDR1 MDHEN and CDR2 SYDVKM come from the germline V gene. Trimming cost V 5 bases and J 3 bases; bases outside gene matches: 16. The CDR3 sequence: CASSPDRGRRARHYGYTF. In DNA form, the CDR3 reads TGTGCCAGCAGTCCGGACAGGGGCCGGAGGGCCCGTCACTATGGCTACACCTTC.

This clonotype was seen at least ten times. This rearrangement joins TRBV20-1 to TRBJ2-5; D unresolved. CDR1 and CDR2 from the germline V gene are DFQATT and SNEGSKA (reference sequence). Trimming pared 1 base from V and 2 bases from J, leaving 8 bases between. The CDR3 consists of 13 residues. CDR3 protein: CSARAVIQETQYF. In nucleotides, the CDR3 is TGCAGTGCTAGAGCGGTAATTCAAGAGACCCAGTACTTC.

This clonotype was observed many times. This rearrangement joins TRBV3-1 to TRBJ1-1, with unresolved D. Germline V gene sequence: CDR1 LGHDT, CDR2 YNNKEL (reference sequence). The CDR3 totals 15 residues. Trimming left V 0 bases short and J 0 bases short, with 8 bases between. The CDR3 reads CASSQDAGLNTEAFF. The CDR3, as DNA: TGTGCCAGCAGCCAAGATGCTGGGTTGAACACTGAAGCTTTCTTT. Full variable domain (rest looked up from reference TRBV3-1 and TRBJ1-1): DTAVSQTPKYLVTQMGNDKSIKCEQNLGHDTMYWYKQDSKKFLKIMFSYNNKELIINETVPNRFSPKSPDKAHLNLHINSLELGDSAVYFCASSQDAGLNTEAFFGQGTRLTVV.

This clonotype occurred many times. The CDR3 coding sequence is TGTGCCAGCAGCTATTCGACTAGCCTAACTTATCTCCAAGAGACCCAGTACTTC. It yields the protein CASSYSTSLTYLQETQYF. The chain couples TRBV5-4 to TRBJ2-5; 7 bases line up with TRBD2. V shed 3 bases, J shed 1 base, and the junction held 15 bases outside the gene matches. Germline V CDR1 and CDR2: SGHNT, YYREEE (reference sequence). CDR3 length: 18 amino acids.